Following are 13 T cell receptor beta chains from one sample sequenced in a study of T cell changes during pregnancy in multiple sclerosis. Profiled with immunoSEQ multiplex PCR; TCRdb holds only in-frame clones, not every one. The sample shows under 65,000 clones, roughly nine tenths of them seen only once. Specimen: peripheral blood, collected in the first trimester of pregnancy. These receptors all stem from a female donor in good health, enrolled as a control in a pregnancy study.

The CDR3 DNA reads TGTGCCAGCAGCCACCCGACGACAGATACAGATACGCAGTATTTT. Its translation: CASSHPTTDTDTQYF. The V gene is TRBV5-6, the J gene TRBJ2-3; weak D call: TRBD1 (5 bases). This CDR3 region has 15 residues. Germline lookup yields CDR1 SGHDT and CDR2 YYEEEE. V gave up 4 bases and J gave up 3 bases, with 15 bases separating them.

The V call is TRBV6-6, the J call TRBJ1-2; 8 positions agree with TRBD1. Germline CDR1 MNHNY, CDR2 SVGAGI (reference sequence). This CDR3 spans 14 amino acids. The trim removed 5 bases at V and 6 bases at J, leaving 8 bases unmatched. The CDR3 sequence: CASSLRTGTNGYTF. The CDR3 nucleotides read TGTGCCAGCAGTCTTCGGACAGGGACAAATGGCTACACCTTC.

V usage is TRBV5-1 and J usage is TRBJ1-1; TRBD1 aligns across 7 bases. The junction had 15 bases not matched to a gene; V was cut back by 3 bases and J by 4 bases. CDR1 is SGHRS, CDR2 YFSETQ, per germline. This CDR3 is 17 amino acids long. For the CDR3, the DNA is TGCGCCAGCAGCTCGATCCCCAAGACAGGGCTCGGCACTGAAGCTTTCTTT. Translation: CASSSIPKTGLGTEAFF.

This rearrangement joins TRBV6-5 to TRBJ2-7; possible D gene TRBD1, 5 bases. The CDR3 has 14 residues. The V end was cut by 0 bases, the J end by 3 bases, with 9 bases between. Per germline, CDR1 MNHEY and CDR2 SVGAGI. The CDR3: CASSYSSGFYEQYF. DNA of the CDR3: TGTGCCAGCAGTTACTCGTCAGGGTTCTACGAGCAGTACTTC.

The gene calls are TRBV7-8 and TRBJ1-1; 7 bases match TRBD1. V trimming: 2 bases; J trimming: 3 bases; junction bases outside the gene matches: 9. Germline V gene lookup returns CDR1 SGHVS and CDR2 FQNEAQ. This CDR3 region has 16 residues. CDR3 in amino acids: CASSLYDRVVDTEAFF. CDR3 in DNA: TGTGCCAGCAGCTTATACGACAGGGTGGTCGACACTGAAGCTTTCTTT.

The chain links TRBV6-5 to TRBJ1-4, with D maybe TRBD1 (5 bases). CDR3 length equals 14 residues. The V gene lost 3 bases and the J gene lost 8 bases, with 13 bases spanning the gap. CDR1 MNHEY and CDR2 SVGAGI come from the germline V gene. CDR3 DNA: TGTGCCAGCAGTTATACAGGCCGGCGAGAAAAACTGTTTTTT. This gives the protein CASSYTGRREKLFF.

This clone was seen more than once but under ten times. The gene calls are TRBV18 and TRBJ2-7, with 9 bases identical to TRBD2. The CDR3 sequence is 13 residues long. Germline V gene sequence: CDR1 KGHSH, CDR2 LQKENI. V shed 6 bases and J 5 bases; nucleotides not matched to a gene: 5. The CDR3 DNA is TGTGCCAGCTCCTATAGCGGGAGTGACGAGCAGTACTTC. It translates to CASSYSGSDEQYF.

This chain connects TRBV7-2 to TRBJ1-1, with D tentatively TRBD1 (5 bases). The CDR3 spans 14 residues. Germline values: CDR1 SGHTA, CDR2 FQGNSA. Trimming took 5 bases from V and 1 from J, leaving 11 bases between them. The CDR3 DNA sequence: TGTGCCAGCAGCGCTATGACAGAGAACACTGAAGCTTTCTTT. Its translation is CASSAMTENTEAFF.

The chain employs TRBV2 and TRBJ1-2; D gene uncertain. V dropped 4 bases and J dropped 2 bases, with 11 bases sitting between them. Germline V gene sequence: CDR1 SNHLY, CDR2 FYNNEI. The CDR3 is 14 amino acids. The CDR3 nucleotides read TGTGCCAGCAGTGCTTCGGGGATCAACTATGGCTACACCTTC. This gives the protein CASSASGINYGYTF.

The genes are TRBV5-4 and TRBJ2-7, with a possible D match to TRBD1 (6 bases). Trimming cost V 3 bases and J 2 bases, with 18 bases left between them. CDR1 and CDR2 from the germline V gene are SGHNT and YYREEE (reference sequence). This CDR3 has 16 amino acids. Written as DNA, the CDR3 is TGTGCCAGCAGCTCCAATGGTGGGGGCGCCACCTACGAGCAGTACTTC. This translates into CASSSNGGGATYEQYF.

The CDR3 DNA reads as TGTGCCAGCAGCCTTCAGGGGGCGCCTATCGGGGAGCTGTTTTTT. It codes for CASSLQGAPIGELFF. V and J are TRBV7-3 and TRBJ2-2; 8 nucleotides match TRBD1. The J segment lost 7 bases and the V segment lost 5 bases, leaving 9 bases of the junction unmatched. The CDR3 spans 15 residues. Germline assignment: CDR1 SGHTA and CDR2 FQGTGA.

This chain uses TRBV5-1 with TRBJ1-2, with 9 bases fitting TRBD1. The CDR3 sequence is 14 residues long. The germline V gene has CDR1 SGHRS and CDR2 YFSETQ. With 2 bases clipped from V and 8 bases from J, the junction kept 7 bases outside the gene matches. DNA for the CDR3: TGCGCCAGCAGCTTAGGGACAGGGTGGGAAGGCTACACCTTC. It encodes CASSLGTGWEGYTF.

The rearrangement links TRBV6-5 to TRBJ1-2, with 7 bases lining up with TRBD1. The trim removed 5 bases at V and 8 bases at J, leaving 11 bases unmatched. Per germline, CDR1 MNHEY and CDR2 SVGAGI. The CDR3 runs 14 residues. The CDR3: CASSEPTGTGGYTF. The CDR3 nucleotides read TGTGCCAGCAGTGAGCCGACAGGGACGGGCGGCTACACCTTC.